The T cell receptor beta chain under discussion was sequenced for a study of T cells after yellow fever vaccination. This CDR3 contains 15 residues. Germline V gene sequence: CDR1 SGHTA, CDR2 FQGNSA. The V end lost 5 bases, the J end lost 2 bases, and 15 bases lay between the germline ends. TCRdb fed the 5' RACE reads into MiXCR, producing one record per CDR3 protein. Among roughly 120,000 distinct CDR3 sequences listed, approximately 7.1% were seen once. This clonotype was counted many times. This TCR derives from a man aged 18 to 29 who received the YFV17D yellow fever vaccine. The V call is TRBV7-2, the J call TRBJ2-5; no firm D call. This material consisted of CD4+ T cells sorted from PBMCs, taken about 41 days after the first yellow fever vaccination. The CDR3 DNA reads as TGTGCCAGCAGCCCGCCCCCAGCCCTTCAAGAGACCCAGTACTTC. Residues: CASSPPPALQETQYF. Full variable domain (outside the CDR3, taken from reference TRBV7-2 and TRBJ2-5): GAGVSQSPSNKVTEKGKDVELRCDPISGHTALYWYRQSLGQGLEFLIYFQGNSAPDKSGLPSDRFSAERTGGSVSTLTIQRTQQEDSAVYLCASSPPPALQETQYFGPGTRLLVL.